This TCR beta chain was sequenced in a study of control samples from healthy donors and cancer patients. Between the trimmed V and J ends, which lost 0 bases and 3 bases, there was a span of 4 bases. The CDR3 runs 12 residues. Germline CDR1 SGHKS, CDR2 YYEKEE (reference sequence). Repertoires were generated with immunoSEQ multiplex PCR, while TCRdb's copy carries only in-frame clones and drops some. The table lists tens of thousands of clones, more than 90% of them singletons. The receptor comes from a man in his thirties or forties with colorectal cancer. Specimen: PBMCs. The rearrangement links TRBV5-5 to TRBJ2-7; D call uncertain. The chain's CDR3 is CASSLGVYEQYV. The CDR3 DNA sequence: TGTGCCAGCAGCTTGGGTGTCTACGAGCAGTACGTC.